These 16 T cell receptor beta chains were sequenced from one sample in a study of cytomegalovirus exposure and HLA in healthy donors (dated 2017 in TCRdb). Library construction relied on the immunoSEQ multiplex PCR assay. A mixture of 60 forward primers for TCR Vbeta segments and 13 reverse primers for TCR Jbeta segments was used in the multiplex PCR. Not all clones reach the TCRdb copy of this immuneACCESS table, which keeps in-frame sequences only. Checked studies attribute under half of the gap to unresolved V genes and leave the rest unexplained. For this sample the table gives about 180,000 clones, of which 84% were detected only once. Together, the top ten hold 0.38% of the sample. Sequencing was carried out using PBMCs. The origin of the receptors is a boy younger than 10 in good health and CMV-seronegative.

This clone was observed a single time. The V and J genes are TRBV6-1 and TRBJ2-3; 14 bases are a match to TRBD2. J was trimmed by 5 bases and V by 10 bases; bases with no gene match: 8. The germline CDR1 and CDR2 sequences are MNHNS and SASEGT. CDR3 length: 15 amino acids. For the CDR3, the DNA is TGTGCCACCTCGGGACTAGCGGGAGAGAGAGATACGCAGTATTTT. Translating it yields CATSGLAGERDTQYF.

The chain is built from TRBV11-2 and TRBJ2-1; 11 nucleotides line up with TRBD2. The V gene's germline CDR1 is SGHAT and CDR2 FQNNGV. Trimming cost V 3 bases and J 3 bases; bases outside gene matches: 1. This CDR3 is 15 amino acids long. The CDR3 nucleotides read TGTGCCAGCAGCTTTAGCGGGGGGGGCTACAATGAGCAGTTCTTC. Amino acid sequence: CASSFSGGGYNEQFF.

The V and J genes are TRBV29-1 and TRBJ2-3; 9 bases line up with TRBD1. V dropped 8 bases and J dropped 3; count of bases not matched to a gene: 9. CDR1 and CDR2 from the germline V gene are SQVTM and ANQGSEA. The CDR3 is made up of 14 amino acids. The CDR3 DNA reads as TGCAGCTACTACAGGGGGCGGAGGACAGATACGCAGTATTTT. Translating it yields CSYYRGRRTDTQYF.

This chain joins TRBV19 and TRBJ2-1, with TRBD1 identical over 11 bases. The CDR3 length is 14 residues. Germline CDR1 is LNHDA and CDR2 is SQIVND (reference sequence). V lost 7 bases to trimming and J lost 10 bases; unmatched junction nucleotides: 9. The CDR3 protein is CASTPGTGGYEQFF. The CDR3 nucleotides read TGTGCCAGTACTCCCGGGACAGGGGGGTACGAGCAGTTCTTC. The full variable domain, with the rest looked up from reference TRBV19 and TRBJ2-1, is DGGITQSPKYLFRKEGQNVTLSCEQNLNHDAMYWYRQDPGQGLRLIYYSQIVNDFQKGDIAEGYSVSREKKESFPLTVTSAQKNPTAFYLCASTPGTGGYEQFFGPGTRLTVL.

The chain carries TRBV7-3 and TRBJ2-3; 10 nucleotides match TRBD1. The CDR3 consists of 14 residues. The V gene's germline CDR1 is SGHTA and CDR2 FQGTGA. Trimming at V came to 4 bases and at J to 6 bases, leaving 4 bases not matched to a gene. This chain's CDR3 is CASSSTGGSDTQYF. The CDR3, as DNA: TGTGCCAGCAGCTCGACAGGGGGCTCGGATACGCAGTATTTT.

The rearrangement uses TRBV16 and TRBJ2-1; D remains ambiguous. This CDR3 region has 12 residues. CDR1 KGHSY and CDR2 FQNENV come from the germline V gene. Trimming took 4 bases from V and 4 from J, leaving 5 bases between them. The CDR3 bases are TGTGCCAGCAGCCTCTATTACAATGAGCAGTTCTTC. The encoded protein is CASSLYYNEQFF.

The rearrangement joins TRBV7-3 to TRBJ2-1; D is unresolved. Germline V gene sequence: CDR1 SGHTA, CDR2 FQGTGA. Trimming stripped 6 bases from V and 0 bases from J, with 15 bases between. The length of the CDR3 is 16 residues. The CDR3, as DNA: TGTGCCAGCAGTCGCCGGCAGGTCCACTCCTACAATGAGCAGTTCTTC. This sequence encodes CASSRRQVHSYNEQFF.

This clone was picked up one time. A junction boundary mismatches the germline segment, possibly from a read error. The CDR3 reads CASSLARGQDYEQYF. CDR3 DNA: TGTGCCAGCAGCCTAGCTAGGGGGCAGGACTACGAGCAGTACTTC. The gene calls are TRBV7-8 and TRBJ2-7; TRBD1 aligns across 7 bases. CDR1 and CDR2 from the germline V gene are SGHVS and FQNEAQ. The CDR3 covers 15 residues.

The chain links TRBV10-3 to TRBJ2-3; the D gene is possibly TRBD2 (5 bases). V lost 0 bases and J 5 bases, leaving 15 bases between the germline ends. Germline CDR1 and CDR2: ENHRY and SYGVKD. This CDR3 has 16 amino acids. The CDR3 protein is CAISESNGNFGDTQYF. DNA of the CDR3: TGTGCCATCAGTGAGTCGAACGGGAATTTCGGAGATACGCAGTATTTT.

The table lists this clone with a few counts. This chain uses TRBV5-4 with TRBJ2-7, with 12 bases identical to TRBD2. V was pared by 4 bases and J by 4 bases, with 6 bases of the junction left unmatched. The length of the CDR3 is 15 residues. Germline assignment: CDR1 SGHNT and CDR2 YYREEE (reference sequence). The CDR3 DNA reads TGTGCCAGCAGCCCCTGGACTAGCGGGATTTACGAGCAGTACTTC. It is translated as CASSPWTSGIYEQYF.

This chain links TRBV6-6 with TRBJ2-5; 10 bases fit TRBD2. The end of the DNA is better explained by TRBJ2-7, so the J call may be wrong. CDR3 length: 15 residues. The germline V gene has CDR1 MNHNY and CDR2 SVGAGI (reference sequence). The CDR3 reads CASSYSTSGSYEQYF. CDR3 nucleotides: TGTGCCAGCAGTTACTCGACTAGCGGGTCCTACGAGCAGTACTTC.

The chain couples TRBV5-6 to TRBJ1-1; a possible D gene is TRBD1 (5 bases). V was pared by 4 bases and J by 1 base, with 8 bases between. CDR1 SGHDT and CDR2 YYEEEE come from the germline V gene. This CDR3 comprises 13 residues. CDR3: CASSPTGNTEAFF. The CDR3 region has the DNA TGTGCCAGCAGCCCAACAGGGAACACTGAAGCTTTCTTT.

Written as DNA, the CDR3 is TGTGCCAGCAGTGAAGCGGGACGCGGGATAGAAGACTATGGCTACACCTTC. It codes for CASSEAGRGIEDYGYTF. The genes are TRBV2 and TRBJ1-2; D possibly corresponds to TRBD1 (5 bases). The V end lost 0 bases, the J end lost 3 bases, and 17 bases lay between the germline ends. The CDR3 sequence is 17 residues long. Germline CDR1 reads SNHLY; CDR2 reads FYNNEI.

V gene TRBV19 combines with J gene TRBJ2-1; D is possibly TRBD1 (6 bases). The ends were cut back, 6 bases at V and 6 bases at J, with 15 bases in the middle. The germline CDR1 and CDR2 sequences are LNHDA and SQIVND (reference sequence). The CDR3 runs to 14 residues. The chain's CDR3 is CASRWRKGVNEQFF. The CDR3 DNA is TGTGCCAGTAGGTGGCGGAAGGGGGTCAATGAGCAGTTCTTC.

The chain has TRBV4-1 and TRBJ2-2; a possible D gene is TRBD1 (6 bases). V lost 5 bases, J lost 6 bases, and 19 bases lay in between. The CDR3 is 16 residues long. Looked up from germline, CDR1 is MGHRA and CDR2 is YSYEKL. CDR3 region: CASSTRDMGFAGELFF. In DNA, the CDR3 is TGCGCCAGCAGCACACGGGACATGGGGTTTGCCGGGGAGCTGTTTTTT.

CDR3 sequence reads: CASSIYSFRGNQPQHF. In DNA, the CDR3 is TGTGCCAGTAGTATCTATTCCTTCAGGGGCAATCAGCCCCAGCATTTT. The rearrangement joins TRBV19 to TRBJ1-5, with a possible D match to TRBD1 (5 bases). This CDR3 comprises 16 residues. Germline V gene data show CDR1 as LNHDA and CDR2 as SQIVND (reference sequence). Trimming left V 3 bases short and J 2 bases short, with 14 bases between.